The entry below describes one T cell receptor (beta chain). Per germline, CDR1 MNHEY and CDR2 SVGAGI. V dropped 7 bases and J dropped 2 bases, with 11 bases sitting between them. The length of the CDR3 is 13 residues. Some clones are missing from TCRdb's copy, which holds only in-frame ones; the method was immunoSEQ multiplex PCR. Among more than 90,000 clones listed, about 83% were seen once. This entry is derived from a study of blood T cell repertoires in COVID-19. The rearrangement links TRBV6-5 to TRBJ1-1; tentatively, D is TRBD1 (6 bases). The receptor's source is a man aged 65 to 79 with acute or convalescent COVID-19. Sequences were obtained from peripheral blood. This CDR3 reads CASIGTFNTEAFF. In nucleotides, the CDR3 is TGTGCCAGCATTGGGACATTCAACACTGAAGCTTTCTTT.